This passage covers 18 T cell receptor beta chains from one sample sequenced in a study of blood T cell repertoires in COVID-19. TCRdb's table, derived via immunoSEQ multiplex PCR, lists solely in-frame clones and lacks some. The data contain about 33,000 clones, 65% to 90% of them singletons. Specimen: peripheral blood. The receptor set was obtained from a man aged 55 to 69 with active COVID-19.

The V and J genes are TRBV18 and TRBJ2-2; 10 nucleotides agree with TRBD2. V dropped 6 bases and J dropped 5; count of bases not matched to a gene: 9. Germline CDR1 reads KGHSH; CDR2 reads LQKENI. This CDR3 contains 16 residues. CDR3 nucleotides: TGTGCCAGCTCCCTTTCAGCGGGAGGGCGAACCGGGGAGCTGTTTTTT. Protein: CASSLSAGGRTGELFF.

This rearrangement joins TRBV11-3 to TRBJ2-1; possible D gene TRBD2, 6 bases. Trimming removed 1 base from V and 1 base from J, with 11 bases in between. Germline-derived CDR1 and CDR2 are SGHNT and YENEEA. CDR3 length: 16 residues. In DNA form, the CDR3 reads TGTGCCAGCAGCTTAGGTTGGCGGGAATCCTACAATGAGCAGTTCTTC. Its protein product is CASSLGWRESYNEQFF.

The chain has TRBV27 and TRBJ2-2, with TRBD2 matching 13 bases. V shed 5 bases, J shed 7 bases, and the junction held 7 bases outside the gene matches. This CDR3 comprises 16 residues. Looked up from germline, CDR1 is MNHEY and CDR2 is SMNVEV (reference sequence). CDR3 loop: CASSLTSGRADGELFF. The CDR3 bases are TGTGCCAGCAGTCTAACTAGCGGGAGGGCCGACGGGGAGCTGTTTTTT.

V usage is TRBV6-5 and J usage is TRBJ1-5; 8 bases are shared with TRBD1. Trimming removed 5 bases from V and 10 bases from J; junction bases left unmatched: 10. The CDR3 contains 14 residues. Germline CDR1 is MNHEY and CDR2 is SVGAGI. As DNA, the CDR3 is TGTGCCAGCAGTCCCTGGGACAGGCGCAAACCCCAGCATTTT. Amino acids: CASSPWDRRKPQHF.

The chain combines TRBV6-5 with TRBJ2-5, with D possibly matching TRBD2 (5 bases). Trimming cost V 6 bases and J 5 bases, with 10 bases left between them. Germline assignment: CDR1 MNHEY and CDR2 SVGAGI. This CDR3 spans 12 amino acids. The CDR3 is CASRSSGETQYF. CDR3 in DNA: TGTGCCAGCAGATCTTCGGGGGAGACCCAGTACTTC.

The V call is TRBV5-1, the J call TRBJ2-7; possible D gene TRBD1, 5 bases. Germline CDR1 SGHRS, CDR2 YFSETQ. There are 14 residues in the CDR3. Trimming took 4 bases from V and 5 from J, leaving 16 bases between them. The CDR3 DNA reads TGCGCCAGCAGCCCAGAAAGGGGTATCCACGAGCAGTACTTC. Amino acids: CASSPERGIHEQYF.

The table lists this clone with a few counts. V gene TRBV5-1 combines with J gene TRBJ2-7, with 12 bases that match TRBD1. The CDR3 is 15 amino acids. V dropped 3 bases and J dropped 7; count of bases not matched to a gene: 8. Germline lookup yields CDR1 SGHRS and CDR2 YFSETQ. DNA of the CDR3: TGCGCCAGCAGCTCGTGGGACAGGGGGCTGGGTGAGCAGTACTTC. Translated, it gives CASSSWDRGLGEQYF.

CDR3 residues: CASRGGGTPNTGELFF. CDR3 nucleotides: TGTGCCAGCCGCGGTGGGGGGACCCCTAACACCGGGGAGCTGTTTTTT. The rearrangement uses TRBV11-2 and TRBJ2-2; D perhaps matches TRBD2 (6 bases). Germline V CDR1 and CDR2: SGHAT, FQNNGV. This CDR3 has 16 residues. Trimming removed 8 bases at V and 2 bases at J, with 18 bases between.

The CDR3 nucleotides are TGTGCCAGCAGTGTTCTAGCGGGAGGCTATGAGCAGTTCTTC. Its translation is CASSVLAGGYEQFF. The chain recombines TRBV2 with TRBJ2-1, with 11 nucleotides matching TRBD2. CDR1 and CDR2 (germline): SNHLY, FYNNEI. There are 14 residues in the CDR3. J gave up 8 bases and V 4 bases, and 4 bases lay outside the gene matches. Filled out from reference TRBV2 and TRBJ2-1, the complete variable domain reads EPEVTQTPSHQVTQMGQEVILRCVPISNHLYFYWYRQILGQKVEFLVSFYNNEISEKSEIFDDQFSVERPDGSNFTLKIRSTKLEDSAMYFCASSVLAGGYEQFFGPGTRLTVL.

The V gene is TRBV24-1, the J gene TRBJ1-3; D is ambiguous. The CDR3 is 14 amino acids. The germline V gene has CDR1 KGHDR and CDR2 SFDVKD. The ends were cut back, 2 bases at V and 0 bases at J, with 4 bases in the middle. In DNA form, the CDR3 reads TGTGCCACCAGTGATTCCCACTCTGGAAACACCATATATTTT. It encodes CATSDSHSGNTIYF.

This clone was seen only once. V gene TRBV10-3 combines with J gene TRBJ1-5; TRBD1 agrees at 8 bases. CDR1 ENHRY and CDR2 SYGVKD come from the germline V gene. V lost 5 bases and J lost 6; bases outside the gene matches: 12. The CDR3 has 16 amino acids. This CDR3 reads CAISWGPGTGGQPQHF. CDR3 in DNA: TGTGCCATCAGTTGGGGTCCGGGGACAGGTGGTCAGCCCCAGCATTTT.

The chain is built from TRBV5-6 and TRBJ2-7; 8 bases line up with TRBD1. CDR1 is SGHDT, CDR2 YYEEEE, per germline. The CDR3 covers 14 residues. Unmatched junction bases numbered 7, after V lost 4 bases and J lost 4 bases. The CDR3 nucleotides read TGTGCCAGCAGCCTACCGGGACAGGAATACGAGCAGTACTTC. It yields the protein CASSLPGQEYEQYF.

The chain recombines TRBV5-1 with TRBJ2-1; D might be TRBD2 (5 bases). This CDR3 contains 16 residues. V was shortened by 0 bases and J by 0 bases, with 10 bases between the two germline ends. From germline, CDR1 is SGHRS and CDR2 YFSETQ. For the CDR3, the DNA is TGCGCCAGCAGCTTGGACCTAGCTCCCTCCTACAATGAGCAGTTCTTC. Amino acid sequence: CASSLDLAPSYNEQFF.

This rearrangement joins TRBV6-5 to TRBJ1-1; 10 bases fit TRBD1. Per germline, CDR1 MNHEY and CDR2 SVGAGI. The CDR3 contains 13 residues. With V trimmed by 6 bases and J by 3 bases, 1 base remained unmatched. The CDR3 bases are TGTGCCAGCAGCGGACAGGGGGACACTGAAGCTTTCTTT. This codes for CASSGQGDTEAFF.

This chain uses TRBV27 with TRBJ1-5; 7 bases are a match to TRBD1. Germline V lookup: CDR1 MNHEY, CDR2 SMNVEV (reference sequence). The CDR3 totals 13 residues. V trimming: 2 bases; J trimming: 6 bases; junction bases outside the gene matches: 1. This CDR3 is CASSLQGVQPQHF. DNA of the CDR3: TGTGCCAGCAGTTTACAGGGGGTTCAGCCCCAGCATTTT.

This chain joins TRBV2 and TRBJ1-1, with a possible D match to TRBD1 (6 bases). The CDR3 contains 12 residues. Looked up from germline, CDR1 is SNHLY and CDR2 is FYNNEI. The V end was cut by 11 bases, the J end by 4 bases, with 14 bases between. CDR3 coding DNA: TGTGCCGTACGGACAGTCGTCACTGAAGCTTTCTTT. It is translated as CAVRTVVTEAFF.

This clone occurred a few times. The chain has TRBV5-1 and TRBJ1-6; tentatively, D is TRBD1 (5 bases). Germline loops: CDR1 SGHRS, CDR2 YFSETQ. This CDR3 has 14 residues. Trimming removed 1 base from V and 6 bases from J, with 8 bases in between. For the CDR3, the DNA is TGCGCCAGCAGCTTGTCGACAGTTAATTCACCCCTCCACTTT. It specifies CASSLSTVNSPLHF.

The V gene is TRBV10-3, the J gene TRBJ2-1; 10 nucleotides align to TRBD1. The germline CDR1 and CDR2 sequences are ENHRY and SYGVKD. This CDR3 contains 15 residues. The V segment lost 4 bases and the J segment 10 bases; nucleotides outside the gene matches: 10. The CDR3 loop is CAISGQGAVGEEQFF. The CDR3 DNA reads as TGTGCCATCAGTGGACAGGGGGCGGTAGGTGAGGAGCAGTTCTTC.